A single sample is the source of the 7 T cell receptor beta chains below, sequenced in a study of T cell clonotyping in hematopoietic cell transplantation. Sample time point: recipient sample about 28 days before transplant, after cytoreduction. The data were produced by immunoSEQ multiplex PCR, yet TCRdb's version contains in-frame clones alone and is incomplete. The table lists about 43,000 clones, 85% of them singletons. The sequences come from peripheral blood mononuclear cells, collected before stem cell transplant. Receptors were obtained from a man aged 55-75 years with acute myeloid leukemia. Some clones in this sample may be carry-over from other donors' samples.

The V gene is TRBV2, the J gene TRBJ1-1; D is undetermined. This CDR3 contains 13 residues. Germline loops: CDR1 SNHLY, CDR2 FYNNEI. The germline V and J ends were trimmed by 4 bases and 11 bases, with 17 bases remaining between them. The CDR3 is CASSVERVLGAFF. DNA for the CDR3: TGTGCCAGCAGTGTCGAGCGGGTCCTTGGGGCTTTCTTT.

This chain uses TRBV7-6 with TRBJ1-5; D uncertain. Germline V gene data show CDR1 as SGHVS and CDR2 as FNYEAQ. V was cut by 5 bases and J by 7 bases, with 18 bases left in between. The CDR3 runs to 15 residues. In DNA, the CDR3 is TGTGCCAGCAGCCCGCAGGTAGGGTTCGGCCAGCCCCAGCATTTT. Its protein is CASSPQVGFGQPQHF.

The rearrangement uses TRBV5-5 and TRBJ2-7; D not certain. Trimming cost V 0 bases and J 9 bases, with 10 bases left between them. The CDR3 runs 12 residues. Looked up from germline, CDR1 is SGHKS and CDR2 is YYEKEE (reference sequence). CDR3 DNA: TGTGCCAGCAGCTTGGGTGGGGATGTGCAGTACTTC. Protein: CASSLGGDVQYF.

CDR3 region: CASSPDGTVSYEQYF. The CDR3 nucleotides read TGTGCCAGCAGCCCTGATGGGACAGTATCCTACGAGCAGTACTTC. V usage is TRBV7-3 and J usage is TRBJ2-7; the match to TRBD1 covers 7 bases. The CDR3 is 15 residues long. Germline CDR1 is SGHTA and CDR2 is FQGTGA. Germline trimming cut 5 bases from V and 1 base from J; bases unmatched to any gene: 8.

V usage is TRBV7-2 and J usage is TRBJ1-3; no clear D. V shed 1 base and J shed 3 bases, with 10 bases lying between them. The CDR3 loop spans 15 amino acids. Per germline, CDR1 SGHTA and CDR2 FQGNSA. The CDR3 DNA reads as TGTGCCAGCAGCTTAGTGAGATTTGGTGGAAACACCATATATTTT. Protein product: CASSLVRFGGNTIYF. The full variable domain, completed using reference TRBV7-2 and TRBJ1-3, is GAGVSQSPSNKVTEKGKDVELRCDPISGHTALYWYRQSLGQGLEFLIYFQGNSAPDKSGLPSDRFSAERTGGSVSTLTIQRTQQEDSAVYLCASSLVRFGGNTIYFGEGSWLTVV.

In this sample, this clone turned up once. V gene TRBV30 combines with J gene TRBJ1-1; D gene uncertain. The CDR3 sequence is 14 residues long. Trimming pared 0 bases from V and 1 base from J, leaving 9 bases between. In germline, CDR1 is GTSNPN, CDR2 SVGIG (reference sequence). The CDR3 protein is CAWSVKGPNTEAFF. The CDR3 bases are TGTGCCTGGAGTGTCAAGGGCCCGAACACTGAAGCTTTCTTT.

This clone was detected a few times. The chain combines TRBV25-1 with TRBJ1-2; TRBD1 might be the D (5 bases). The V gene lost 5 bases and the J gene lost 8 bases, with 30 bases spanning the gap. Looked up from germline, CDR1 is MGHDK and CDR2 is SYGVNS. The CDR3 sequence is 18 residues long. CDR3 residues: CASSTTPKPGRQLRGYTF. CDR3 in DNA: TGTGCCAGCAGTACTACTCCAAAACCGGGACGCCAGCTCAGGGGCTACACCTTC.